These 3 T cell receptor beta chains were sequenced from one sample in a study of PD-L1 blockade in urothelial cancer. The assay was immunoSEQ multiplex PCR, and TCRdb's table has in-frame clones only and misses some. The top ten hold about 31% of the sample, which has roughly 32,000 clones, 84% seen once. The sample was PBMCs, taken around atezolizumab (anti-PD-L1) treatment. The receptors come from a man aged 60-69 years with urothelial cancer.

The chain links TRBV11-3 to TRBJ2-3, with 10 nucleotides matching TRBD2. Trimming at V came to 4 bases and at J to 2 bases, leaving 6 bases not matched to a gene. This CDR3 comprises 16 residues. Germline lookup yields CDR1 SGHNT and CDR2 YENEEA. CDR3 sequence (DNA): TGTGCCAGCAGCTCCCGGACTAGCGGCTACACAGATACGCAGTATTTT. As protein: CASSSRTSGYTDTQYF.

The V call is TRBV6-4, the J call TRBJ1-5; 7 nucleotides match TRBD1. The CDR3 spans 14 residues. The germline CDR1 and CDR2 sequences are MRHNA and SNTAGT. Trimming cost V 2 bases and J 2 bases; bases outside gene matches: 0. The CDR3 here is CASSDQGGNQPQHF. Written as DNA, the CDR3 is TGTGCCAGCAGTGACCAGGGGGGCAATCAGCCCCAGCATTTT.

J is TRBJ1-6 and V is TRBV30, with D tentatively TRBD1 (6 bases). Germline values: CDR1 GTSNPN, CDR2 SVGIG (reference sequence). This CDR3 is built from 13 residues. V dropped 3 bases and J dropped 8 bases, with 11 bases sitting between them. In DNA, the CDR3 is TGTGCCTGGAGCATGGGGGCAGATTCACCCCTCCACTTT. Its protein is CAWSMGADSPLHF.